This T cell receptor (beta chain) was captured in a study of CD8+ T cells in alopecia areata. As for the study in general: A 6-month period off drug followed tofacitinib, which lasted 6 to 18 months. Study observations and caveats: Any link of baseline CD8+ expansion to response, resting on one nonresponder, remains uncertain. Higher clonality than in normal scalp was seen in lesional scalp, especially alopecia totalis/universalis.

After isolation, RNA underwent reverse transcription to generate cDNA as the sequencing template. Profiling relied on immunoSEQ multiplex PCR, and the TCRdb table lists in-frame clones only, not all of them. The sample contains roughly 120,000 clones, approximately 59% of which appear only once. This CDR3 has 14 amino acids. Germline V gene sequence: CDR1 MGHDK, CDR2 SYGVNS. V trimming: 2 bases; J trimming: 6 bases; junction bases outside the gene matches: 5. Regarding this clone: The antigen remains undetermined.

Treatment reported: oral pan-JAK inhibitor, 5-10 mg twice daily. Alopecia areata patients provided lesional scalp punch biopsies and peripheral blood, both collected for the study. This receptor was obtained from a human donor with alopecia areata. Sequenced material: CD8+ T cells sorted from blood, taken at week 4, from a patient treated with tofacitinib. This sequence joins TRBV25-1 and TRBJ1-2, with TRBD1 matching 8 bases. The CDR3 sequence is CASSEGQGFDGYTF. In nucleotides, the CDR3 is TGTGCCAGCAGTGAAGGACAGGGATTCGATGGCTACACCTTC.